The 4 T cell receptor beta chains below all came from one sample that was sequenced in a study of shared clonotypes between healthy human individuals. Assay: immunoSEQ multiplex PCR; the TCRdb copy retains only in-frame clones and omits some. The sample lists 2 million to 2.5 million clones; nearly 97% were seen once. The specimen was naive CD4+ T cells sorted from blood. Subset of the sample: CD45RA+ positively selected. These receptors were obtained from a man aged 18 to 30 in good health.

Concerning this clone itself: The same CDR3 is also encoded by other DNA sequences in this sample. The chain combines TRBV6-6 with TRBJ2-2, with D possibly being TRBD2 (6 bases). The CDR3 sequence is 15 residues long. Trimming stripped 2 bases from V and 0 bases from J, with 7 bases between. Germline CDR1 reads MNHNY; CDR2 reads SVGAGI (reference sequence). The CDR3 region has the DNA TGTGCCAGCAGTTACCGGACTACGAACACCGGGGAGCTGTTTTTT. This gives the protein CASSYRTTNTGELFF.

The chain couples TRBV5-6 to TRBJ2-3; weak D call: TRBD1 (5 bases). The CDR3 covers 11 residues. Trimming pared 1 base from V and 9 bases from J, leaving 6 bases between. Looked up from germline, CDR1 is SGHDT and CDR2 is YYEEEE. CDR3 nucleotide sequence: TGTGCCAGCAGCTTGCAGGGCACGCAGTATTTT. Translating it yields CASSLQGTQYF.

The chain has TRBV5-3 and TRBJ2-5; 10 bases are shared with TRBD1. TRBV5-3 counts as an open reading frame of uncertain function. The CDR3 is 15 residues long. V lost 4 bases to trimming and J lost 7 bases; unmatched junction nucleotides: 10. CDR3 coding DNA: TGTGCCAGAAGCAGTACTGGACAGGGGGTTTGGACCCAGTACTTC. Translated, it gives CARSSTGQGVWTQYF.

This rearrangement joins TRBV6-5 to TRBJ1-2; 7 bases agree with TRBD1. V was clipped by 7 bases and J by 7 bases; unmatched bases: 6. The length of the CDR3 is 12 residues. CDR1 is MNHEY and CDR2 is SVGAGI in the germline V gene. The CDR3 DNA sequence: TGTGCCAGCACCCGGGACAGAGGTGGCTACACCTTC. Protein product: CASTRDRGGYTF.